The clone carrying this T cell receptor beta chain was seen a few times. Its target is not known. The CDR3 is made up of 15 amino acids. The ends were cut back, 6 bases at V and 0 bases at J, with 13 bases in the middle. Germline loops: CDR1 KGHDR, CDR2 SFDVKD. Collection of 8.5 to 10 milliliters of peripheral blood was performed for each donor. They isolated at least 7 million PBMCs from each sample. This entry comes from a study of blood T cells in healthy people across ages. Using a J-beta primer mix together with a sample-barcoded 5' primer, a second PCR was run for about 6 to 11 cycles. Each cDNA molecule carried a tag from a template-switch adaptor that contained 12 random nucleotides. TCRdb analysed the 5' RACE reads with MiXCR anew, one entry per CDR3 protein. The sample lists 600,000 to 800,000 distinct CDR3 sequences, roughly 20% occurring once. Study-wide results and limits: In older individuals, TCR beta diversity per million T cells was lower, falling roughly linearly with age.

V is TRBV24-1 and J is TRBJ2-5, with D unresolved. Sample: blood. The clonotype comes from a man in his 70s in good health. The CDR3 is CATSSGWQNQETQYF. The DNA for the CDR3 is TGTGCCACCAGTTCCGGATGGCAGAACCAAGAGACCCAGTACTTC.